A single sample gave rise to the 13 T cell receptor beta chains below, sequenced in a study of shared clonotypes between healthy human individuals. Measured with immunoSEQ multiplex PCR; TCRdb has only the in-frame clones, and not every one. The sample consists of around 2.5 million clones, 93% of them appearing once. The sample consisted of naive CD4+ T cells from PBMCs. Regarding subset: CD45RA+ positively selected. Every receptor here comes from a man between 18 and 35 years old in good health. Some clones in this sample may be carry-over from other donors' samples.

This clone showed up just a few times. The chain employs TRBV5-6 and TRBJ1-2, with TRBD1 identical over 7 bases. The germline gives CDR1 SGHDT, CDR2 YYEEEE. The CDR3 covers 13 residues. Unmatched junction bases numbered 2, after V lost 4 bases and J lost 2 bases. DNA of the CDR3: TGTGCCAGCAGCCAGGGGGGGAACTATGGCTACACCTTC. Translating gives CASSQGGNYGYTF.

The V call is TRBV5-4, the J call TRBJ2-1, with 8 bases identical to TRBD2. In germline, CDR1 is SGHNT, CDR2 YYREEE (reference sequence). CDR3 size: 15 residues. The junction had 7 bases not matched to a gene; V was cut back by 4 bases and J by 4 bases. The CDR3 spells CASSRTSGEYNEQFF. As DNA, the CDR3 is TGTGCCAGCAGCCGTACTAGCGGAGAATACAATGAGCAGTTCTTC.

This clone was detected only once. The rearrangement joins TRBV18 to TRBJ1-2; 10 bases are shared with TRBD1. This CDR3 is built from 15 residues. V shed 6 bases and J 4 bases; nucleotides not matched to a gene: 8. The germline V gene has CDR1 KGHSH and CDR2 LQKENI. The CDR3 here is CASSQQTGGVYGYTF. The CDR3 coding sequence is TGTGCCAGCTCGCAACAGACAGGGGGCGTCTATGGCTACACCTTC.

CDR3 nucleotides: TGTGCCAGCAGTTCGAGGGGCGGGGCTCAGATGTGGAGCTCCTACGAGCAGTACTTC. It codes for CASSSRGGAQMWSSYEQYF. The chain is built from TRBV28 and TRBJ2-7; tentatively, D is TRBD2 (6 bases). Germline CDR1 is MDHEN and CDR2 is SYDVKM. V shed 4 bases and J shed 0 bases, with 25 bases lying between them. The CDR3 sequence is 19 residues long.

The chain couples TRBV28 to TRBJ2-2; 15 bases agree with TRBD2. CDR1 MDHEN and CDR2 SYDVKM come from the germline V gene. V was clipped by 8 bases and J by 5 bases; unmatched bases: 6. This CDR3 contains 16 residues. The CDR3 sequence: CASGLAGGLRTGELFF. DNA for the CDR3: TGTGCCAGCGGACTAGCGGGAGGGCTCAGGACCGGGGAGCTGTTTTTT.

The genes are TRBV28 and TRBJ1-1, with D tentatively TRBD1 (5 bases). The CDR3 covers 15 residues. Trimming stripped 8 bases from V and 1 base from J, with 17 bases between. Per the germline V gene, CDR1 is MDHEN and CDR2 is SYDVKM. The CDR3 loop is CASGASWGWNTEAFF. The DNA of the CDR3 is TGTGCCAGCGGGGCTTCTTGGGGGTGGAACACTGAAGCTTTCTTT.

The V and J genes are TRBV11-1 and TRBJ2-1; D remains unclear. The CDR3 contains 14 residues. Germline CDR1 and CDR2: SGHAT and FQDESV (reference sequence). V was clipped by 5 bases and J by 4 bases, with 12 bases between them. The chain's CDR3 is CASSARQNYNEQFF. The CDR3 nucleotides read TGTGCCAGCAGCGCCCGACAAAATTACAATGAGCAGTTCTTC.

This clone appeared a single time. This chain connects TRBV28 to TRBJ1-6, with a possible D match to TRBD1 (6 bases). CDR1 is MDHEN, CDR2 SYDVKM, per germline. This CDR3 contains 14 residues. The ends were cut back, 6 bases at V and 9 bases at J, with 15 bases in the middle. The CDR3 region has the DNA TGTGCCAGCAGGGGGGGCAGGGGAGCTTCACCCCTCCACTTT. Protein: CASRGGRGASPLHF.

CDR3 amino acids: CASSRTSPNEKLFF. DNA for the CDR3: TGTGCCAGCAGCCGGACAAGCCCTAATGAAAAACTGTTTTTT. This chain links TRBV11-2 with TRBJ1-4, with TRBD1 as a possible D gene (5 bases). CDR3 length: 14 amino acids. Trimming left V 5 bases short and J 3 bases short, with 10 bases between. Germline lookup yields CDR1 SGHAT and CDR2 FQNNGV.

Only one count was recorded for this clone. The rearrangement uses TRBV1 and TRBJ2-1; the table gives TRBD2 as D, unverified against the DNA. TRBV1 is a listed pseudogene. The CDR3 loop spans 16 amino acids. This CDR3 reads CTSSQALASGYNEQFF. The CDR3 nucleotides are TGCACCAGCAGCCAGGCCCTGGCTAGCGGATACAATGAGCAGTTCTTC.

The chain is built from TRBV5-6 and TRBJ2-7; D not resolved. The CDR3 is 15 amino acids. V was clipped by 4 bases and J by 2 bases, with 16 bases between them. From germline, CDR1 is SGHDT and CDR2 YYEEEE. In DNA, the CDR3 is TGTGCCAGCAGCCCATGGACCGGGCCAACCTACGAGCAGTACTTC. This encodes CASSPWTGPTYEQYF.

For the CDR3, the DNA is TGTGCCAGCAGCTTAACGGCGAGCTCTGGAAACACCATATATTTT. Residues: CASSLTASSGNTIYF. The chain links TRBV7-9 to TRBJ1-3; no clear D gene. Germline CDR1 and CDR2: SEHNR and FQNEAQ (reference sequence). CDR3 length equals 15 residues. The V and J ends lost 2 bases and 0 bases respectively, with 8 bases between them.

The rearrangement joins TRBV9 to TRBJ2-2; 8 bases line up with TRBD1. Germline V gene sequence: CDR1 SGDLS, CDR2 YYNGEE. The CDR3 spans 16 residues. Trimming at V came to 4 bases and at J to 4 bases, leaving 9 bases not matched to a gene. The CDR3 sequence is CASSTRTGRGTGELFF. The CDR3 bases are TGTGCCAGCAGCACTCGGACAGGGCGCGGCACCGGGGAGCTGTTTTTT.